These 23 T cell receptor beta chains came from one sample sequenced in a study of technical replicates of blood from a handful of donors. Here immunoSEQ multiplex PCR was the method, and the copy in TCRdb shows in-frame clones only, minus some. The sample includes some 80,000 clones, about 96% of them seen just once. The sample taken for sequencing was T cells isolated from PBMCs. These receptors came from a human donor in good health.

The V gene is TRBV13, the J gene TRBJ1-2; TRBD1 might be the D (5 bases). The CDR3 spans 11 residues. V was trimmed by 2 bases and J by 8 bases, leaving 6 bases between them. Germline CDR1 PRHDT, CDR2 FYEKMQ (reference sequence). CDR3 bases: TGTGCCAGCAGCTTAACAGGAGGCTACACCTTC. Translation gives CASSLTGGYTF.

The chain joins TRBV7-3 to TRBJ2-7, with D perhaps matching TRBD2 (6 bases). This CDR3 region has 16 residues. Germline assignment: CDR1 SGHTA and CDR2 FQGTGA. Trimming removed 5 bases from V and 0 bases from J, with 17 bases in between. This CDR3 is CASSPGGKSPSYEQYF. For the CDR3, the DNA is TGTGCCAGCAGCCCAGGAGGGAAATCTCCCTCCTACGAGCAGTACTTC. The complete variable domain, with remaining parts taken from reference TRBV7-3 and TRBJ2-7, reads GAGVSQTPSNKVTEKGKYVELRCDPISGHTALYWYRQSLGQGPEFLIYFQGTGAADDSGLPNDRFFAVRPEGSVSTLKIQRTERGDSAVYLCASSPGGKSPSYEQYFGPGTRLTVT.

CDR3 in DNA: TGTGCCAGCAGAACCCCCTCGGGCAGGGGGAACTACGAGCAGTACTTC. Translating it yields CASRTPSGRGNYEQYF. The gene calls are TRBV28 and TRBJ2-7; 7 nucleotides match TRBD1. This CDR3 region has 16 residues. In germline, CDR1 is MDHEN, CDR2 SYDVKM. Trimming at V came to 6 bases and at J to 3 bases, leaving 14 bases not matched to a gene.

The CDR3 spells CASSGTVDYGYTF. DNA of the CDR3: TGTGCCAGCAGCGGGACAGTGGATTATGGCTACACCTTC. The rearrangement joins TRBV25-1 to TRBJ1-2, with 7 nucleotides matching TRBD1. This CDR3 is built from 13 residues. Germline V gene sequence: CDR1 MGHDK, CDR2 SYGVNS. With 6 bases clipped from V and 5 bases from J, the junction kept 6 bases outside the gene matches.

The J gene is TRBJ2-1, the V gene TRBV9, with a tentative D call TRBD2 (7 bases). The CDR3 has 12 residues. Trimming left V 2 bases short and J 9 bases short, with 9 bases between. The germline gives CDR1 SGDLS, CDR2 YYNGEE. The CDR3 coding sequence is TGTGCCAGCAGCGTGGGAGGGGGTGAGCAGTTCTTC. It translates to CASSVGGGEQFF.

The CDR3 spells CASSELAGGPDTQYF. DNA of the CDR3: TGTGCCAGCAGTGAACTAGCGGGAGGGCCAGATACGCAGTATTTT. V gene TRBV6-1 combines with J gene TRBJ2-3; 12 nucleotides line up with TRBD2. Germline V gene lookup returns CDR1 MNHNS and CDR2 SASEGT. This CDR3 comprises 15 residues. Germline trimming cut 2 bases from V and 4 bases from J; bases unmatched to any gene: 1.

This sequence joins TRBV18 and TRBJ2-2; D remains ambiguous. CDR1 is KGHSH and CDR2 is LQKENI in the germline V gene. Trimming left V 6 bases short and J 2 bases short, with 4 bases between. The CDR3 is 12 amino acids. The CDR3 loop is CASSSNTGELFF. CDR3 DNA: TGTGCCAGCTCTTCAAACACCGGGGAGCTGTTTTTT.

Concerning this clone: The same CDR3 is also encoded by other DNA sequences in this sample. J is TRBJ2-5 and V is TRBV20-1; TRBD2 matches at 7 bases. This CDR3 has 11 amino acids. V lost 5 bases to trimming and J lost 5 bases; unmatched junction nucleotides: 2. Looked up from germline, CDR1 is DFQATT and CDR2 is SNEGSKA (reference sequence). This CDR3 is CSAAGGETQYF. The CDR3 bases are TGCAGTGCTGCCGGGGGGGAGACCCAGTACTTC.

The chain carries TRBV5-4 and TRBJ2-2, with D maybe TRBD1 (6 bases). Germline V gene lookup returns CDR1 SGHNT and CDR2 YYREEE (reference sequence). This CDR3 region has 14 residues. The V end was cut by 0 bases, the J end by 7 bases, with 10 bases between. In DNA form, the CDR3 reads TGTGCCAGCAGCTTGGACCAGGGGTTCGGGGAGCTGTTTTTT. Encoded protein: CASSLDQGFGELFF.

V is TRBV25-1 and J is TRBJ2-5, with D perhaps TRBD1 (5 bases). This CDR3 contains 12 residues. Trimming took 11 bases from V and 5 from J, leaving 15 bases between them. Germline V CDR1 and CDR2: MGHDK, SYGVNS. CDR3 residues: CAGSRDGETQYF. CDR3 bases: TGTGCCGGAAGCAGGGATGGCGAGACCCAGTACTTC.

This chain joins TRBV5-6 and TRBJ1-1, with 12 bases aligning to TRBD1. After removal of 3 bases from V and 0 bases from J, the junction contained 3 bases not matched to a gene. The germline V gene encodes CDR1 SGHDT and CDR2 YYEEEE. The CDR3 consists of 16 residues. The CDR3 DNA reads TGTGCCAGCAGCTGGGGACAGGGGGCTATGAACACTGAAGCTTTCTTT. It specifies CASSWGQGAMNTEAFF. Full variable domain (remainder filled in from reference TRBV5-6 and TRBJ1-1): DAGVTQSPTHLIKTRGQQVTLRCSPKSGHDTVSWYQQALGQGPQFIFQYYEEEERQRGNFPDRFSGHQFPNYSSELNVNALLLGDSALYLCASSWGQGAMNTEAFFGQGTRLTVV.

This clone was recorded only once. The rearrangement links TRBV25-1 to TRBJ1-2, with D perhaps TRBD1 (5 bases). The germline V and J ends were trimmed by 8 bases and 1 base, with 17 bases remaining between them. Looked up from germline, CDR1 is MGHDK and CDR2 is SYGVNS. The CDR3 runs to 15 residues. The CDR3 loop is CASGPLQDHNYGYTF. CDR3 nucleotides: TGTGCCAGCGGACCGCTACAGGACCATAACTATGGCTACACCTTC.

V usage is TRBV30 and J usage is TRBJ1-2, with 7 bases aligning to TRBD1. Unmatched junction bases numbered 11, after V lost 0 bases and J lost 13 bases. This CDR3 contains 13 residues. The germline V gene has CDR1 GTSNPN and CDR2 SVGIG (reference sequence). CDR3 coding DNA: TGTGCCTGGAGTGTAAGGGGGACAGCGGCTTGCACCTTC. This translates into CAWSVRGTAACTF.

This clone has only one observation. The chain is built from TRBV19 and TRBJ1-2; D may be TRBD1 (5 bases). CDR3 length equals 16 residues. Germline lookup yields CDR1 LNHDA and CDR2 SQIVND (reference sequence). The ends were cut back, 3 bases at V and 3 bases at J, with 17 bases in the middle. CDR3 region: CASSIMAGGLDYGYTF. DNA of the CDR3: TGTGCCAGTAGTATCATGGCCGGGGGGTTAGACTATGGCTACACCTTC.

The chain carries TRBV27 and TRBJ1-1, with 7 bases lining up with TRBD1. The CDR3 covers 15 residues. Germline CDR1 reads MNHEY; CDR2 reads SMNVEV (reference sequence). Germline trimming cut 5 bases from V and 1 base from J; bases unmatched to any gene: 7. The CDR3 sequence is CASSPGTVGNTEAFF. DNA of the CDR3: TGTGCCAGCAGTCCGGGGACAGTGGGGAACACTGAAGCTTTCTTT.

The chain joins TRBV19 to TRBJ1-1, with a possible D match to TRBD1 (6 bases). From germline, CDR1 is LNHDA and CDR2 SQIVND (reference sequence). The CDR3 has 14 residues. Deletions cut 3 bases from V and 4 bases from J, with 12 bases between. The CDR3 loop reads CASSINIRGTEAFF. The CDR3 DNA is TGTGCCAGTAGTATTAACATCAGGGGCACTGAAGCTTTCTTT. Complete variable domain (other parts from reference TRBV19 and TRBJ1-1): DGGITQSPKYLFRKEGQNVTLSCEQNLNHDAMYWYRQDPGQGLRLIYYSQIVNDFQKGDIAEGYSVSREKKESFPLTVTSAQKNPTAFYLCASSINIRGTEAFFGQGTRLTVV.

The gene calls are TRBV7-3 and TRBJ2-3; 9 bases agree with TRBD2. The CDR3 has 17 residues. The V gene end was trimmed by 1 base and the J gene end by 5 bases; junction bases not matched to a gene: 10. Germline V CDR1 and CDR2: SGHTA, FQGTGA. Here the CDR3 DNA reads TGTGCCAGCAGCTTAAAGGTTGCTAGCGGGACGAAAGATACGCAGTATTTT. Translating it yields CASSLKVASGTKDTQYF.

The chain is built from TRBV5-6 and TRBJ2-7; a possible D gene is TRBD2 (6 bases). From germline, CDR1 is SGHDT and CDR2 YYEEEE. Trimming stripped 1 base from V and 7 bases from J, with 12 bases between. The CDR3 consists of 13 residues. CDR3 in amino acids: CASSLKPSGEQYF. In DNA, the CDR3 is TGTGCCAGCAGCTTGAAACCCAGCGGGGAGCAGTACTTC.

The chain uses TRBV7-3 and TRBJ2-3; 14 bases agree with TRBD2. Trimming at V came to 4 bases and at J to 7 bases, leaving 22 bases not matched to a gene. Looked up from germline, CDR1 is SGHTA and CDR2 is FQGTGA. The CDR3 runs to 21 residues. The CDR3 here is CASSSRPGTSGSTAWRNTQYF. The CDR3 DNA is TGTGCCAGCAGCTCCCGTCCCGGGACTAGCGGGAGCACAGCATGGAGAAATACGCAGTATTTT.

The chain links TRBV27 to TRBJ1-1, with D tentatively TRBD1 (5 bases). Germline V gene sequence: CDR1 MNHEY, CDR2 SMNVEV (reference sequence). Trimming left V 3 bases short and J 3 bases short, with 8 bases between. CDR3 length: 13 amino acids. The CDR3 nucleotides are TGTGCCAGCAGTTTTGCGGGGGACACTGAAGCTTTCTTT. This sequence encodes CASSFAGDTEAFF.

J is TRBJ2-7 and V is TRBV5-6; 10 nucleotides match TRBD1. The germline CDR1 and CDR2 sequences are SGHDT and YYEEEE. The CDR3 extends over 13 amino acids. The ends lost 4 bases at V and 5 bases at J; junction bases unmatched: 3. The CDR3 sequence is CASSGDRGNEQYF. CDR3 DNA: TGTGCCAGCAGCGGGGACAGGGGAAACGAGCAGTACTTC.

The chain employs TRBV9 and TRBJ1-4; a possible D gene is TRBD1 (5 bases). Germline CDR1 and CDR2: SGDLS and YYNGEE. Trimming shortened V by 0 bases and J by 0 bases, and 6 bases separated the two germline ends. There are 15 residues in the CDR3. The CDR3 bases are TGTGCCAGCAGCGTAGGGGGCACAACTAATGAAAAACTGTTTTTT. Translated: CASSVGGTTNEKLFF.

This clone came up once. This rearrangement joins TRBV11-1 to TRBJ2-2; tentative D call: TRBD2 (6 bases). The ends were cut back, 4 bases at V and 5 bases at J, with 17 bases in the middle. Germline lookup yields CDR1 SGHAT and CDR2 FQDESV (reference sequence). The CDR3 has 16 amino acids. CDR3 in amino acids: CASSSQRGIGTGELFF. The DNA for the CDR3 is TGTGCCAGCAGCTCCCAGCGCGGGATAGGTACCGGGGAGCTGTTTTTT.